These 23 T cell receptor beta chains were sequenced from one sample in a study of blood T cell repertoires in COVID-19. The table came from immunoSEQ multiplex PCR; TCRdb's copy has only in-frame clones and leaves some out. Among 250,000 to 350,000 clones, roughly 87% were seen once, and the ten largest hold about 5.7%. Material for sequencing was PBMCs or T cells enriched from blood (not recorded which). These receptors originate from a middle-aged woman who had recovered from COVID-19.

The V call is TRBV3-1 (or the pseudogene TRBV3-2), the J call TRBJ2-7; 11 bases align to TRBD1. Per germline, CDR1 LGHDT and CDR2 YNNKEL (reference sequence). This CDR3 spans 14 amino acids. V lost 1 base and J lost 11; bases outside the gene matches: 7. DNA for the CDR3: TGTGCCAGCAGCCAAGTGAGAAGGGGACAGGGGGAGTACTTC. It encodes CASSQVRRGQGEYF.

The rearrangement joins TRBV18 to TRBJ1-2; 8 bases match TRBD1. Germline values: CDR1 KGHSH, CDR2 LQKENI. V trimming: 3 bases; J trimming: 8 bases; junction bases outside the gene matches: 8. The CDR3 is 14 residues long. DNA for the CDR3: TGTGCCAGCTCACCCCAAGGGACAGGTACCGGCTACACCTTC. This encodes CASSPQGTGTGYTF.

The chain uses TRBV7-2 and TRBJ2-3; 10 bases fit TRBD2. Germline CDR1 reads SGHTA; CDR2 reads FQGNSA. The CDR3 loop spans 16 amino acids. V shed 4 bases and J 7 bases; nucleotides not matched to a gene: 11. CDR3 region: CASSSASGSAANTQYF. The CDR3 DNA reads as TGTGCCAGCAGCTCTGCTAGCGGGAGCGCGGCGAATACGCAGTATTTT.

The chain uses TRBV19 and TRBJ2-4; 8 nucleotides line up with TRBD1. This CDR3 is built from 16 residues. In germline, CDR1 is LNHDA, CDR2 SQIVND (reference sequence). With V trimmed by 5 bases and J by 1 base, 7 bases remained unmatched. Here the CDR3 reads CASSPSGGAAKNIQYF. The DNA of the CDR3 is TGTGCCAGTAGTCCCTCAGGGGGCGCGGCCAAAAACATTCAGTACTTC.

V and J are TRBV19 and TRBJ1-5; 9 bases fit TRBD1. Germline CDR1 reads LNHDA; CDR2 reads SQIVND (reference sequence). This CDR3 region has 14 residues. V was pared by 6 bases and J by 6 bases, with 6 bases of the junction left unmatched. Here the CDR3 DNA reads TGTGCCAGTAGACAGGGGGCTCCCGGTCAGCCCCAGCATTTT. It specifies CASRQGAPGQPQHF.

This clone appeared a single time. V and J are TRBV27 and TRBJ2-7, with TRBD1 identical over 7 bases. The CDR3 is 16 amino acids. Germline trimming cut 2 bases from V and 4 bases from J; bases unmatched to any gene: 11. Germline CDR1 is MNHEY and CDR2 is SMNVEV (reference sequence). Written as DNA, the CDR3 is TGTGCCAGCAGTTTAGGGGTCGGCAGGGGGTTATACGAGCAGTACTTC. It translates to CASSLGVGRGLYEQYF.

The rearrangement links TRBV7-9 to TRBJ1-4; D not certain. The CDR3 sequence is 15 residues long. The ends were cut back, 4 bases at V and 4 bases at J, with 13 bases in the middle. Per the germline V gene, CDR1 is SEHNR and CDR2 is FQNEAQ (reference sequence). In DNA, the CDR3 is TGTGCCAGCAGCTCCCCTCAGATTTTTAATGAAAAACTGTTTTTT. Translated, it gives CASSSPQIFNEKLFF.

This clone was recorded a few times. The CDR3 sequence: CASSLTGTGVETQYF. CDR3 bases: TGTGCCAGCAGCTTAACCGGGACAGGGGTAGAGACCCAGTACTTC. The chain has TRBV21-1 and TRBJ2-5; TRBD1, the table's D call, lacks a check against the DNA. TRBV21-1 is given as a pseudogene. This CDR3 is 15 amino acids long.

V usage is TRBV2 and J usage is TRBJ1-1; 10 bases map to TRBD1. V was pared by 11 bases and J by 3 bases, with 9 bases of the junction left unmatched. The CDR3 consists of 14 residues. CDR1 is SNHLY and CDR2 is FYNNEI in the germline V gene. The CDR3 coding sequence is TGTGCCTCCACGGACAGGGGGAGGGACACTGAAGCTTTCTTT. As protein: CASTDRGRDTEAFF.

The chain combines TRBV5-4 with TRBJ2-1; D is possibly TRBD2 (6 bases). Trimming cost V 7 bases and J 7 bases, with 18 bases left between them. The CDR3 sequence is 14 residues long. The germline V gene has CDR1 SGHNT and CDR2 YYREEE (reference sequence). CDR3 amino acids: CASGRDLHPNEQFF. The CDR3 DNA follows: TGTGCCAGCGGTCGGGACTTGCATCCTAATGAGCAGTTCTTC.

The chain employs TRBV18 and TRBJ1-1; maybe TRBD1 (6 bases). The CDR3 consists of 13 residues. The germline V gene has CDR1 KGHSH and CDR2 LQKENI. V was trimmed by 10 bases and J by 0 bases, leaving 12 bases between them. CDR3 nucleotide sequence: TGTGCCACCCTGGGGGGGCTGAACACTGAAGCTTTCTTT. Amino acid sequence: CATLGGLNTEAFF.

This clone showed up just once. This chain joins TRBV14 and TRBJ2-5, with 12 bases identical to TRBD2. CDR1 is SGHDN, CDR2 FVKESK, per germline. This CDR3 comprises 18 residues. V trimming: 2 bases; J trimming: 5 bases; junction bases outside the gene matches: 12. Here the CDR3 DNA reads TGTGCCAGCAGCCAACCCTCCCTAGCGGGAGGGCTCGGGGAGACCCAGTACTTC. Amino acids: CASSQPSLAGGLGETQYF.

The CDR3 region has the DNA TGTGCCAGCAGTTTAGGGCAGGGGCATGAGCAGTTCTTC. Encoded protein: CASSLGQGHEQFF. The rearrangement links TRBV27 to TRBJ2-1; maybe TRBD1 (6 bases). CDR3 length: 13 residues. Germline V gene data show CDR1 as MNHEY and CDR2 as SMNVEV (reference sequence). V shed 2 bases and J shed 8 bases, with 10 bases lying between them.

The chain joins TRBV25-1 to TRBJ1-2, with 8 bases fitting TRBD1. The CDR3 spans 16 residues. The V gene end was trimmed by 4 bases and the J gene end by 3 bases; junction bases not matched to a gene: 10. Looked up from germline, CDR1 is MGHDK and CDR2 is SYGVNS. CDR3 DNA: TGTGCCAGCAGTGCACTTCTTTCGACAGGGGACTATGGCTACACCTTC. Its protein is CASSALLSTGDYGYTF.

On this clone: At the DNA level, this CDR3 is encoded by other sequences in the same sample as well. The chain has TRBV6-5 and TRBJ2-2, with D maybe TRBD1 (6 bases). V was clipped by 6 bases and J by 3 bases, with 11 bases between them. The CDR3 length is 14 residues. CDR1 and CDR2 from the germline V gene are MNHEY and SVGAGI. This CDR3 reads CASSTHRDTGELFF. The CDR3 nucleotides are TGTGCCAGCAGCACCCACAGGGACACCGGGGAGCTGTTTTTT.

The chain links TRBV9 to TRBJ2-5; possibly TRBD2 for D (7 bases). V shed 0 bases and J shed 4 bases, with 16 bases lying between them. Germline V gene lookup returns CDR1 SGDLS and CDR2 YYNGEE. The CDR3 has 16 residues. In DNA form, the CDR3 reads TGTGCCAGCAGCGTAGACCCGTTCGGGGGGCGAGAGACCCAGTACTTC. It encodes CASSVDPFGGRETQYF. Full variable domain (rest looked up from reference TRBV9 and TRBJ2-5): DSGVTQTPKHLITATGQRVTLRCSPRSGDLSVYWYQQSLDQGLQFLIQYYNGEERAKGNILERFSAQQFPDLHSELNLSSLELGDSALYFCASSVDPFGGRETQYFGPGTRLLVL.

The rearrangement joins TRBV11-2 to TRBJ2-3, with TRBD1 matching 9 bases. Germline trimming cut 6 bases from V and 1 base from J; bases unmatched to any gene: 8. This CDR3 is 16 amino acids long. CDR1 and CDR2 from the germline V gene are SGHAT and FQNNGV. CDR3 in amino acids: CASRFPGTGRTDTQYF. The CDR3 DNA follows: TGTGCCAGCAGGTTCCCCGGGACAGGGCGCACAGATACGCAGTATTTT. Full variable domain (missing parts from reference TRBV11-2 and TRBJ2-3): EAGVAQSPRYKIIEKRQSVAFWCNPISGHATLYWYQQILGQGPKLLIQFQNNGVVDDSQLPKDRFSAERLKGVDSTLKIQPAKLEDSAVYLCASRFPGTGRTDTQYFGPGTRLTVL.

This clone is a singleton in its sample. The V gene is TRBV5-1, the J gene TRBJ2-3, with 9 positions matching TRBD1. Trimming took 4 bases from V and 0 from J; bases not matched to a gene: 12. Germline V gives CDR1 SGHRS, CDR2 YFSETQ. This CDR3 region has 18 residues. CDR3 in amino acids: CASSRYYRGQGSTDTQYF. In nucleotides, the CDR3 is TGCGCCAGCAGCCGATACTACCGAGGACAGGGGAGCACAGATACGCAGTATTTT.

The rearrangement uses TRBV7-2 and TRBJ1-2, with no clear D. Trimming took off 1 base at V and 3 bases at J, with 9 bases between the two ends. Germline V gene sequence: CDR1 SGHTA, CDR2 FQGNSA. The CDR3 loop spans 14 amino acids. The CDR3, as DNA: TGTGCCAGCAGCTTAGATCCAGGATACTATGGCTACACCTTC. It is translated as CASSLDPGYYGYTF.

The CDR3 is CATRLGQAIQETQYF. In DNA, the CDR3 is TGCGCCACCCGCCTTGGACAGGCGATACAAGAGACCCAGTACTTC. V gene TRBV5-1 combines with J gene TRBJ2-5; 7 nucleotides line up with TRBD1. J was trimmed by 2 bases and V by 9 bases; bases with no gene match: 13. The CDR3 is made up of 15 amino acids. Looked up from germline, CDR1 is SGHRS and CDR2 is YFSETQ.

V and J are TRBV28 and TRBJ1-3; no definite D call. V lost 5 bases and J 11 bases, leaving 19 bases between the germline ends. Germline V gene data show CDR1 as MDHEN and CDR2 as SYDVKM. The CDR3 consists of 14 residues. CDR3: CASSPGLNRVPIYF. CDR3 coding DNA: TGTGCCAGCAGTCCCGGACTTAATAGAGTTCCCATATATTTT.

The chain recombines TRBV28 with TRBJ2-1; D uncertain. The germline V gene encodes CDR1 MDHEN and CDR2 SYDVKM. The CDR3 sequence is 13 residues long. Trimming pared 4 bases from V and 1 base from J, leaving 5 bases between. The CDR3 spells CASSWASYNEQFF. The CDR3 DNA reads as TGTGCCAGCAGTTGGGCTTCCTACAATGAGCAGTTCTTC.

The chain has TRBV14 and TRBJ2-1; 11 nucleotides align to TRBD2. V lost 5 bases and J lost 2; bases outside the gene matches: 2. In germline, CDR1 is SGHDN, CDR2 FVKESK. The CDR3 has 15 residues. The CDR3 bases are TGTGCCAGCAGCGCGACTAGCGGGGCCTACAATGAGCAGTTCTTC. Protein sequence: CASSATSGAYNEQFF.